The 22 T cell receptor beta chains in this list originate from one sample, sequenced in a study of blood T cell repertoires in COVID-19. The assay was immunoSEQ multiplex PCR, and TCRdb's table has in-frame clones only and misses some. The sample lists about 220,000 clones; about 90% were seen once. The specimen was peripheral blood. Receptor source: a middle-aged man with active or convalescent COVID-19.

V gene TRBV28 combines with J gene TRBJ2-7, with a tentative D call TRBD1 (6 bases). In germline, CDR1 is MDHEN, CDR2 SYDVKM. This CDR3 is 14 amino acids long. The germline V and J ends were trimmed by 4 bases and 2 bases, with 12 bases remaining between them. The CDR3 coding sequence is TGTGCCAGCAGTTCCCCCCAGGGGCCCTACGAGCAGTACTTC. Protein product: CASSSPQGPYEQYF.

The chain recombines TRBV10-3 with TRBJ1-1, with 8 bases lining up with TRBD1. The trim removed 5 bases at V and 0 bases at J, leaving 2 bases unmatched. Germline assignment: CDR1 ENHRY and CDR2 SYGVKD. The CDR3 sequence is 14 residues long. The CDR3 here is CAISQQGVNTEAFF. As DNA, the CDR3 is TGTGCCATCAGTCAACAGGGGGTGAACACTGAAGCTTTCTTT.

This clone came up once. The genes are TRBV28 and TRBJ1-2; D not certain. The CDR3 has 12 residues. The germline V gene has CDR1 MDHEN and CDR2 SYDVKM. V was pared by 6 bases and J by 8 bases, with 13 bases between. The CDR3 reads CASSLALKGYTF. The CDR3 coding sequence is TGTGCCAGCAGCCTAGCTCTTAAGGGCTACACCTTC.

The chain joins TRBV6-5 to TRBJ1-5; the D gene is possibly TRBD1 (6 bases). The CDR3 consists of 16 residues. In germline, CDR1 is MNHEY, CDR2 SVGAGI. V lost 2 bases, J lost 4 bases, and 15 bases lay in between. CDR3 sequence: CASSYEGTTLNQPQHF. In nucleotides, the CDR3 is TGTGCCAGCAGTTACGAAGGGACAACGTTAAATCAGCCCCAGCATTTT.

The CDR3 nucleotides read TGTGCCAGTAGAGCGGACAGGTTAACCACTGAAGCTTTCTTT. This codes for CASRADRLTTEAFF. This sequence joins TRBV19 and TRBJ1-1, with 7 bases lining up with TRBD1. The germline V gene encodes CDR1 LNHDA and CDR2 SQIVND (reference sequence). V dropped 6 bases and J dropped 4; count of bases not matched to a gene: 8. The CDR3 runs 14 residues.

The chain couples TRBV5-4 to TRBJ2-7, with D tentatively TRBD2 (5 bases). The CDR3 has 15 amino acids. Trimming cost V 0 bases and J 5 bases, with 15 bases left between them. Germline CDR1 reads SGHNT; CDR2 reads YYREEE (reference sequence). CDR3 amino acids: CASSLGLLATNEQYF. In DNA form, the CDR3 reads TGTGCCAGCAGCTTGGGATTGTTAGCGACAAACGAGCAGTACTTC. Supplemented by reference TRBV5-4 and TRBJ2-7, the full variable domain reads ETGVTQSPTHLIKTRGQQVTLRCSSQSGHNTVSWYQQALGQGPQFIFQYYREEENGRGNFPPRFSGLQFPNYSSELNVNALELDDSALYLCASSLGLLATNEQYFGPGTRLTVT.

The chain links TRBV11-3 to TRBJ2-3, with a tentative D call TRBD2 (5 bases). CDR3 size: 13 residues. With 4 bases removed from V and 4 bases from J, the gap between germline ends came to 9 bases. The germline V gene has CDR1 SGHNT and CDR2 YENEEA. The CDR3 here is CASSSGGSDTQYF. The CDR3 region has the DNA TGTGCCAGCAGCTCCGGAGGTTCAGATACGCAGTATTTT. The full variable domain, with the rest looked up from reference TRBV11-3 and TRBJ2-3, is EAGVVQSPRYKIIEKKQPVAFWCNPISGHNTLYWYLQNLGQGPELLIRYENEEAVDDSQLPKDRFSAERLKGVDSTLKIQPAELGDSAVYLCASSSGGSDTQYFGPGTRLTVL.

In this sample, this clone turned up a few times. This chain connects TRBV5-5 to TRBJ2-7, with TRBD1 identical over 9 bases. J lost 2 bases, V lost 4 bases, and 1 base had no gene match. CDR1 is SGHKS, CDR2 YYEKEE, per germline (reference sequence). CDR3 length: 13 amino acids. The CDR3, as DNA: TGTGCCAGCAGCCGACAGGGGGCCTACGAGCAGTACTTC. Amino acid sequence: CASSRQGAYEQYF.

V gene TRBV19 combines with J gene TRBJ2-5; weak D call: TRBD1 (5 bases). The V gene lost 5 bases and the J gene lost 10 bases, with 17 bases spanning the gap. In germline, CDR1 is LNHDA, CDR2 SQIVND (reference sequence). This CDR3 comprises 13 residues. The CDR3 DNA sequence: TGTGCCAGTAGTCCCAACAACCAGGGCTTCCAGTACTTC. This gives the protein CASSPNNQGFQYF.

The chain joins TRBV19 to TRBJ2-1, with TRBD2 as a possible D gene (5 bases). Germline lookup yields CDR1 LNHDA and CDR2 SQIVND (reference sequence). This CDR3 is built from 13 residues. Trimming took 5 bases from V and 8 from J, leaving 13 bases between them. CDR3 nucleotide sequence: TGTGCCAGTAGTTCCTTCGGGGTTGATGAGCAGTTCTTC. It codes for CASSSFGVDEQFF.

This chain links TRBV7-9 with TRBJ2-3; 9 bases fit TRBD2. In germline, CDR1 is SEHNR, CDR2 FQNEAQ (reference sequence). V lost 2 bases to trimming and J lost 0 bases; unmatched junction nucleotides: 0. The CDR3 has 15 amino acids. CDR3: CASSLTSGSTDTQYF. In DNA, the CDR3 is TGTGCCAGCAGCTTAACTAGCGGGAGCACAGATACGCAGTATTTT.

V gene TRBV12-5 combines with J gene TRBJ1-3; TRBD1 is a possible D gene (5 bases). CDR3 length: 16 residues. The V gene lost 7 bases and the J gene lost 2 bases, with 18 bases spanning the gap. Germline V lookup: CDR1 LGHNT, CDR2 FRNRAP. The CDR3, as DNA: TGTGCTAGTGCTTTTCCCCAGGGTTCGACTGGAAACACCATATATTTT. Amino acid sequence: CASAFPQGSTGNTIYF.

This chain joins TRBV30 and TRBJ1-1; 7 bases align to TRBD1. The trim removed 6 bases at V and 0 bases at J, leaving 16 bases unmatched. CDR1 and CDR2 (germline): GTSNPN, SVGIG (reference sequence). The CDR3 contains 17 residues. CDR3 coding DNA: TGTGCCTGCCAAAACAGGGGCCATCCCTCGATGAACACTGAAGCTTTCTTT. This gives the protein CACQNRGHPSMNTEAFF.

The table lists this clone with a count of one. This rearrangement joins TRBV5-1 to TRBJ1-6; D possibly corresponds to TRBD1 (6 bases). Germline V gives CDR1 SGHRS, CDR2 YFSETQ. The CDR3 length is 13 residues. V was pared by 1 base and J by 11 bases, with 10 bases between. This chain's CDR3 is CASSLKGGAPLHF. Here the CDR3 DNA reads TGCGCCAGCAGCTTGAAGGGGGGGGCACCCCTCCACTTT.

This clone showed up just once. The chain recombines TRBV18 with TRBJ2-1, with 12 bases matching TRBD2. The J segment lost 4 bases and the V segment lost 5 bases, leaving 9 bases of the junction unmatched. The CDR3 runs 17 residues. Per the germline V gene, CDR1 is KGHSH and CDR2 is LQKENI. The CDR3 nucleotides are TGTGCCAGCTCATCCCGGACTAGCGGGAACGGATACAATGAGCAGTTCTTC. Translated: CASSSRTSGNGYNEQFF.

The J gene is TRBJ2-1, the V gene TRBV11-3; the match to TRBD2 covers 9 bases. The V segment lost 1 base and the J segment 8 bases; nucleotides outside the gene matches: 6. The germline CDR1 and CDR2 sequences are SGHNT and YENEEA. The CDR3 is 15 amino acids. The CDR3 here is CASSLVAGEIYEQFF. DNA for the CDR3: TGTGCCAGCAGCTTAGTAGCGGGAGAGATCTATGAGCAGTTCTTC.

The chain joins TRBV28 to TRBJ1-5, with 8 bases identical to TRBD1. With 4 bases clipped from V and 3 bases from J, the junction kept 8 bases outside the gene matches. Germline lookup yields CDR1 MDHEN and CDR2 SYDVKM. The CDR3 totals 16 residues. The CDR3 DNA follows: TGTGCCAGCAGTTCACACCCGACAGGGGACAATCAGCCCCAGCATTTT. Translation: CASSSHPTGDNQPQHF. Drawing the rest from reference TRBV28 and TRBJ1-5, the complete variable domain is DVKVTQSSRYLVKRTGEKVFLECVQDMDHENMFWYRQDPGLGLRLIYFSYDVKMKEKGDIPEGYSVSREKKERFSLILESASTNQTSMYLCASSSHPTGDNQPQHFGDGTRLSIL.

This chain links TRBV3-1 (or the pseudogene TRBV3-2) with TRBJ1-5; TRBD1 is a possible D gene (5 bases). With 3 bases removed from V and 0 bases from J, the gap between germline ends came to 9 bases. Germline CDR1 is LGHDT and CDR2 is YNNKEL (reference sequence). The length of the CDR3 is 15 residues. The CDR3 region has the DNA TGTGCCAGCAGCCAGGGGGGATATAGCAATCAGCCCCAGCATTTT. This translates into CASSQGGYSNQPQHF.

CDR3 amino acids: CASSNRGGGELFF. The CDR3 nucleotides are TGTGCCAGCAGTAACAGGGGTGGCGGGGAGCTGTTTTTT. J is TRBJ2-2 and V is TRBV13; 7 nucleotides align to TRBD1. With V trimmed by 6 bases and J by 7 bases, 5 bases remained unmatched. This CDR3 contains 13 residues. Germline CDR1 is PRHDT and CDR2 is FYEKMQ (reference sequence).

V is TRBV6-4 and J is TRBJ1-4; 10 nucleotides line up with TRBD1. The length of the CDR3 is 15 residues. With V trimmed by 5 bases and J by 8 bases, 8 bases remained unmatched. Germline V gives CDR1 MRHNA, CDR2 SNTAGT. Here the CDR3 reads CASSTGQGFGEKLFF. CDR3 nucleotide sequence: TGTGCCAGCAGTACGGGACAGGGGTTCGGCGAAAAACTGTTTTTT.

This chain connects TRBV28 to TRBJ1-3, with D unresolved. Germline V CDR1 and CDR2: MDHEN, SYDVKM. Trimming took off 5 bases at V and 4 bases at J, with 12 bases between the two ends. The CDR3 has 14 amino acids. CDR3 loop: CASSSRLTGNTIYF. Here the CDR3 DNA reads TGTGCCAGCAGTAGCAGGCTTACCGGAAACACCATATATTTT.

J is TRBJ2-5 and V is TRBV5-4, with a possible D match to TRBD1 (6 bases). This CDR3 spans 15 amino acids. V was shortened by 4 bases and J by 6 bases, with 19 bases between the two germline ends. Germline V lookup: CDR1 SGHNT, CDR2 YYREEE (reference sequence). CDR3 residues: CASSLRTAATQTQYF. The CDR3 region has the DNA TGTGCCAGCAGCCTGAGGACAGCAGCCACGCAGACCCAGTACTTC.